Listed here are 29 T cell receptor beta chains from one sample, sequenced in a study of CD8+ T cells in alopecia areata. Extracted RNA was reverse transcribed, and the resulting cDNA served as sequencing template. Sequencing used immunoSEQ multiplex PCR; TCRdb keeps in-frame clones, though not all of them. The profile covers roughly 150,000 clones, with 55% appearing a single time and about 4.5% taken by the ten largest. The sequenced sample was CD4+ T cells sorted from blood. The receptors here all came from a human donor in good health.

In DNA form, the CDR3 reads TGTGCCAGCAGCTCGTATGTCGGGACTCGGAGACAGTTCTTC. Amino acids: CASSSYVGTRRQFF. The rearrangement links TRBV7-9 to TRBJ2-1, with D possibly TRBD2 on 6 matching bases. V gave up 4 bases and J gave up 13 bases, with 20 bases separating them. Germline V gene sequence: CDR1 SEHNR, CDR2 FQNEAQ (reference sequence). The CDR3 extends over 14 amino acids. Based on the CDR3 plus reference TRBV7-9 and TRBJ2-1, the full variable domain is DTGVSQNPRHKITKRGQNVTFRCDPISEHNRLYWYRQTLGQGPEFLTYFQNEAQLEKSRLLSDRFSAERPKGSFSTLEIQRTEQGDSAMYLCASSSYVGTRRQFFGPGTRLTVL.

The rearrangement uses TRBV7-9 and TRBJ2-1; D is tentatively TRBD1 or TRBD2 (5 bases each). The CDR3 is made up of 16 amino acids. V was cut by 0 bases and J by 0 bases, with 9 bases left in between. The germline gives CDR1 SEHNR, CDR2 FQNEAQ (reference sequence). CDR3 sequence (DNA): TGTGCCAGCAGCTTAGCCCGGGGCAGCTCCTACAATGAGCAGTTCTTC. Translation: CASSLARGSSYNEQFF.

The gene calls are TRBV9 and TRBJ1-5, with a weak D call TRBD1 (6 bases). CDR1 and CDR2 from the germline V gene are SGDLS and YYNGEE. The V gene lost 3 bases and the J gene lost 4 bases, with 14 bases spanning the gap. The CDR3 extends over 15 amino acids. The CDR3 region has the DNA TGTGCCAGCAGCGCCCCAGGACAGCTGAATCAGCCCCAGCATTTT. Translated, it gives CASSAPGQLNQPQHF.

The chain joins TRBV4-2 to TRBJ2-5; 7 bases map to TRBD2. CDR3 length equals 18 residues. Trimming at V came to 1 base and at J to 5 bases, leaving 16 bases not matched to a gene. In germline, CDR1 is LGHNA, CDR2 YNFKEQ. CDR3 amino acids: CASSQVSGLSGKGETQYF. The CDR3 DNA is TGTGCCAGCAGCCAAGTCTCCGGCCTGAGCGGGAAAGGGGAGACCCAGTACTTC.

The chain recombines TRBV25-1 with TRBJ1-3; 7 nucleotides match TRBD1. Germline CDR1 and CDR2: MGHDK and SYGVNS. The J segment lost 2 bases and the V segment lost 3 bases, leaving 10 bases of the junction unmatched. This CDR3 is built from 17 residues. In DNA, the CDR3 is TGTGCCAGCAGTGAGGCACAGGGGCCAGAGGCTGGAAACACCATATATTTT. Residues: CASSEAQGPEAGNTIYF.

This chain joins TRBV28 and TRBJ2-7, with unresolved D. The CDR3 contains 14 residues. Germline V CDR1 and CDR2: MDHEN, SYDVKM. The V and J ends lost 2 bases and 3 bases respectively, with 11 bases between them. This chain's CDR3 is CASSLRMVLYEQYF. In DNA, the CDR3 is TGTGCCAGCAGTTTACGGATGGTGCTCTACGAGCAGTACTTC.

The J gene is TRBJ2-7, the V gene TRBV5-1; D is uncertain. The CDR3 sequence is 13 residues long. V lost 3 bases and J 1 base, leaving 8 bases between the germline ends. Germline-derived CDR1 and CDR2 are SGHRS and YFSETQ. The CDR3 sequence: CASSSQLSYEQYF. CDR3 sequence (DNA): TGCGCCAGCAGCTCGCAGCTTTCCTACGAGCAGTACTTC.

V gene TRBV2 combines with J gene TRBJ2-1, with 10 bases matching TRBD2. The CDR3 runs 15 residues. V shed 4 bases and J 14 bases; nucleotides not matched to a gene: 14. The germline V gene encodes CDR1 SNHLY and CDR2 FYNNEI. This CDR3 reads CASSGDRPSGSSKFF. CDR3 in DNA: TGTGCCAGCAGTGGGGATCGACCTAGCGGGAGTAGTAAGTTCTTC.

This clone was seen more than once but under ten times. The rearrangement uses TRBV29-1 and TRBJ1-1; no definite D call. Germline values: CDR1 SQVTM, CDR2 ANQGSEA. The CDR3 covers 12 residues. Trimming took off 8 bases at V and 4 bases at J, with 14 bases between the two ends. The CDR3 region has the DNA TGCAGCTTCGGGCGTATAGGCACTGAAGCTTTCTTT. Protein product: CSFGRIGTEAFF. Based on the CDR3 plus reference TRBV29-1 and TRBJ1-1, the full variable domain is SAVISQKPSRDICQRGTSLTIQCQVDSQVTMMFWYRQQPGQSLTLIATANQGSEATYESGFVIDKFPISRPNLTFSTLTVSNMSPEDSSIYLCSFGRIGTEAFFGQGTRLTVV.

The J gene is TRBJ2-1, the V gene TRBV7-7; D remains ambiguous. Germline CDR1 SSHAT, CDR2 FNYEAQ (reference sequence). The CDR3 runs 15 residues. Between the trimmed V and J ends, which lost 5 bases and 6 bases, there was a span of 17 bases. CDR3 protein: CASSDTYGPTNEQFF. CDR3 nucleotides: TGTGCCAGCAGCGACACGTATGGACCGACCAATGAGCAGTTCTTC.

CDR3 sequence (DNA): TGCAGCGTTGTGATTTCCACAGATACGCAGTATTTT. It is translated as CSVVISTDTQYF. The V and J genes are TRBV29-1 and TRBJ2-3; D not certain. There are 12 residues in the CDR3. Between the trimmed V and J ends, which lost 4 bases and 2 bases, there was a span of 7 bases. Germline-derived CDR1 and CDR2 are SQVTM and ANQGSEA.

V gene TRBV30 combines with J gene TRBJ1-4; 9 nucleotides line up with TRBD1. Germline V CDR1 and CDR2: GTSNPN, SVGIG (reference sequence). The CDR3 length is 12 residues. Trimming at V came to 5 bases and at J to 11 bases, leaving 6 bases not matched to a gene. CDR3 sequence reads: CAWGTGNRKLFF. CDR3 in DNA: TGTGCCTGGGGGACAGGGAATAGGAAACTGTTTTTT. Based on the CDR3 plus reference TRBV30 and TRBJ1-4, the full variable domain is SQTIHQWPATLVQPVGSPLSLECTVEGTSNPNLYWYRQAAGRGLQLLFYSVGIGQISSEVPQNLSASRPQDRQFILSSKKLLLSDSGFYLCAWGTGNRKLFFGSGTQLSVL.

This chain links TRBV15 with TRBJ1-1; possibly TRBD1 for D (5 bases). CDR3 size: 14 residues. Per the germline V gene, CDR1 is LNHNV and CDR2 is YYDKDF (reference sequence). V was pared by 2 bases and J by 4 bases, with 11 bases between. In nucleotides, the CDR3 is TGTGCCACCAGCAGACAGGGTGGGATCACTGAAGCTTTCTTT. This encodes CATSRQGGITEAFF.

This clone has more than one count but fewer than ten. The J gene is TRBJ2-1, the V gene TRBV5-1; 16 nucleotides line up with TRBD2. V lost 0 bases and J lost 8; bases outside the gene matches: 11. This CDR3 region has 19 residues. Germline V gene data show CDR1 as SGHRS and CDR2 as YFSETQ. This CDR3 is CASSLEAGTSGRALYEQFF. CDR3 DNA: TGCGCCAGCAGCTTGGAAGCCGGGACTAGCGGGAGGGCCTTGTATGAGCAGTTCTTC. The complete variable domain, with remaining parts taken from reference TRBV5-1 and TRBJ2-1, reads KAGVTQTPRYLIKTRGQQVTLSCSPISGHRSVSWYQQTPGQGLQFLFEYFSETQRNKGNFPGRFSGRQFSNSRSEMNVSTLELGDSALYLCASSLEAGTSGRALYEQFFGPGTRLTVL.

This clone was recorded once. The CDR3 DNA follows: TGCAGCGTTTTCAGTGGCAGGGAATACGAGCAGTACTTC. It is translated as CSVFSGREYEQYF. The genes are TRBV29-1 and TRBJ2-7, with D maybe TRBD1 (5 bases). The CDR3 consists of 13 residues. Between the trimmed V and J ends, which lost 5 bases and 4 bases, there was a span of 15 bases. The V gene's germline CDR1 is SQVTM and CDR2 ANQGSEA.

The CDR3 sequence: CASSGDQRSYNEQFF. CDR3 coding DNA: TGTGCCAGCAGCGGCGACCAGCGATCCTACAATGAGCAGTTCTTC. The rearrangement uses TRBV25-1 and TRBJ2-1; no definite D call. Germline CDR1 is MGHDK and CDR2 is SYGVNS. V lost 6 bases, J lost 1 base, and 13 bases lay in between. This CDR3 has 15 residues.

V and J are TRBV29-1 and TRBJ2-4; D unclear. The germline V gene has CDR1 SQVTM and CDR2 ANQGSEA. V shed 5 bases and J shed 7 bases, with 9 bases lying between them. The CDR3 is made up of 11 amino acids. CDR3 nucleotide sequence: TGCAGCGTTTCCGTTAAGAACATTCAGTACTTC. Protein product: CSVSVKNIQYF.

The rearrangement uses TRBV15 and TRBJ2-1; TRBD1 agrees at 8 bases. Losses at the gene ends were 5 bases for V and 0 bases for J; bases not matched to a gene: 9. In germline, CDR1 is LNHNV, CDR2 YYDKDF (reference sequence). The CDR3 loop spans 17 amino acids. The CDR3 nucleotides are TGTGCCACCAGCGGAAACAGGGGGGATAGCTCCTACAATGAGCAGTTCTTC. It yields the protein CATSGNRGDSSYNEQFF.

V usage is TRBV4-1 and J usage is TRBJ2-1; D uncertain. This CDR3 comprises 16 residues. Trimming cost V 1 base and J 2 bases, with 12 bases left between them. Germline CDR1 and CDR2: MGHRA and YSYEKL. CDR3 nucleotide sequence: TGCGCCAGCAGCCAAGTTGGTCGCAAGACCTACAATGAGCAGTTCTTC. This sequence encodes CASSQVGRKTYNEQFF.

The genes are TRBV6-5 and TRBJ2-7; a weak D match, TRBD1 (5 bases). V lost 0 bases, J lost 6 bases, and 12 bases lay in between. The CDR3 has 14 residues. Per germline, CDR1 MNHEY and CDR2 SVGAGI. The CDR3 DNA reads as TGTGCCAGCAGTTACTCTAGGGGCTTGCGCGAGCAGTACTTC. It specifies CASSYSRGLREQYF.

The CDR3 DNA reads TGTGCCAGCAGCCGTTGGACTAGCGGGAGTCGAGAGACCCAGTACTTC. This gives the protein CASSRWTSGSRETQYF. The V gene is TRBV2, the J gene TRBJ2-5, with 13 bases identical to TRBD2. The CDR3 extends over 16 amino acids. The germline gives CDR1 SNHLY, CDR2 FYNNEI. V lost 6 bases to trimming and J lost 4 bases; unmatched junction nucleotides: 8.

V is TRBV29-1 and J is TRBJ1-1; no clear D. CDR3 length equals 10 residues. The V gene lost 4 bases and the J gene lost 6 bases, with 6 bases spanning the gap. Germline-derived CDR1 and CDR2 are SQVTM and ANQGSEA. The CDR3 protein is CSVGGSEAFF. As DNA, the CDR3 is TGCAGCGTTGGCGGTTCTGAAGCTTTCTTT.

V usage is TRBV6-1 and J usage is TRBJ2-6; D is unclear. The V end was cut by 0 bases, the J end by 2 bases, with 2 bases between. The CDR3 has 14 amino acids. The germline CDR1 and CDR2 sequences are MNHNS and SASEGT. DNA for the CDR3: TGTGCCAGCAGTGAAGCGCCTGGGGCCAACGTCCTGACTTTC. This translates into CASSEAPGANVLTF.

This clone was observed a handful of times. CDR3 region: CASSSLGSGANVLTF. The CDR3 bases are TGTGCCAGCAGCTCTTTGGGTTCCGGGGCCAACGTCCTGACTTTC. The chain joins TRBV7-9 to TRBJ2-6, with no clear D. Trimming removed 4 bases at V and 4 bases at J, with 11 bases between. The germline V gene encodes CDR1 SEHNR and CDR2 FQNEAQ (reference sequence). The CDR3 totals 15 residues. The whole variable domain, remainder taken from reference TRBV7-9 and TRBJ2-6, is DTGVSQNPRHKITKRGQNVTFRCDPISEHNRLYWYRQTLGQGPEFLTYFQNEAQLEKSRLLSDRFSAERPKGSFSTLEIQRTEQGDSAMYLCASSSLGSGANVLTFGAGSRLTVL.

This clone was observed a handful of times. The chain links TRBV30 to TRBJ2-1, with TRBD2 matching over 8 bases. The CDR3 extends over 14 amino acids. V lost 3 bases to trimming and J lost 12 bases; unmatched junction nucleotides: 13. The germline V gene has CDR1 GTSNPN and CDR2 SVGIG (reference sequence). CDR3 residues: CAWRTAGAHVGQFF. The CDR3 DNA reads TGTGCCTGGAGAACAGCGGGAGCCCACGTTGGGCAGTTCTTC.

This rearrangement joins TRBV9 to TRBJ1-2, with TRBD1 matching over 8 bases. This CDR3 contains 14 residues. Germline assignment: CDR1 SGDLS and CDR2 YYNGEE. V lost 0 bases and J lost 4; bases outside the gene matches: 2. CDR3 sequence (DNA): TGTGCCAGCAGCGTAGAGACAGGGGCCTATGGCTACACCTTC. It translates to CASSVETGAYGYTF.

CDR3 DNA sequence: TGCAGCGTTGGAGTAGGGGGTCAGCCCCAGCATTTT. This codes for CSVGVGGQPQHF. V usage is TRBV29-1 and J usage is TRBJ1-5; TRBD1 is a possible D gene (6 bases). The CDR3 totals 12 residues. The V gene's germline CDR1 is SQVTM and CDR2 ANQGSEA. The germline V and J ends were trimmed by 4 bases and 6 bases, with 10 bases remaining between them.

V usage is TRBV28 and J usage is TRBJ2-1, with D perhaps TRBD2 (6 bases). Germline V gene lookup returns CDR1 MDHEN and CDR2 SYDVKM. V lost 2 bases and J 4 bases, leaving 12 bases between the germline ends. The CDR3 loop spans 15 amino acids. For the CDR3, the DNA is TGTGCCAGCAGTTTACGGCTAGCGAGTTACAATGAGCAGTTCTTC. This codes for CASSLRLASYNEQFF.

This chain connects TRBV5-1 to TRBJ2-3; perhaps TRBD2 as D (6 bases). Trimming left V 4 bases short and J 1 base short, with 10 bases between. The CDR3 is made up of 14 amino acids. CDR1 SGHRS and CDR2 YFSETQ come from the germline V gene. CDR3 nucleotide sequence: TGCGCCAGCAGCGGGGGACTTGGCACAGATACGCAGTATTTT. Its protein is CASSGGLGTDTQYF.